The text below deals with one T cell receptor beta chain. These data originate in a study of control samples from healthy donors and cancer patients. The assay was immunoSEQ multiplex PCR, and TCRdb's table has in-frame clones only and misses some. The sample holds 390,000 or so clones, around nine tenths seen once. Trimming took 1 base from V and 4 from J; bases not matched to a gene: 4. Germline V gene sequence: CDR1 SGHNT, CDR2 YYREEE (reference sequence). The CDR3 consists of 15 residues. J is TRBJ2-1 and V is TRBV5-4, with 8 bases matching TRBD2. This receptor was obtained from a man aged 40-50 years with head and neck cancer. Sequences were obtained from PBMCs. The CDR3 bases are TGTGCCAGCAGCTTGCAGCGGGGGCGATACAATGAGCAGTTCTTC. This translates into CASSLQRGRYNEQFF.